One and the same sample provided the 16 T cell receptor beta chains below, sequenced in a study of OX40 agonist ivuxolimab in advanced cancers. Sequenced by immunoSEQ multiplex PCR; TCRdb stores in-frame clones only, minus some. Of about 64,000 clones in the sample, 80% to 90% were seen once. Sequencing was performed on CD4+ or CD8+ T cells sorted from blood, taken in a trial of the OX40 agonist ivuxolimab. The receptors derive from an adult with an advanced solid tumor such as melanoma, head and neck, liver or kidney cancer.

CDR3 DNA sequence: TGTGCCAGTAGCCCCCACAAGCCCCTGAACACTGAAGCTTTCTTT. As protein: CASSPHKPLNTEAFF. The chain recombines TRBV19 with TRBJ1-1; D remains ambiguous. V shed 6 bases and J shed 0 bases, with 14 bases lying between them. CDR1 and CDR2 (germline): LNHDA, SQIVND (reference sequence). This CDR3 is built from 15 residues.

The V gene is TRBV9, the J gene TRBJ2-3, with D uncertain. The V gene lost 4 bases and the J gene lost 4 bases, with 22 bases spanning the gap. This CDR3 contains 17 residues. The germline V gene has CDR1 SGDLS and CDR2 YYNGEE. This chain's CDR3 is CASSLEAGQWGPDTQYF. CDR3 bases: TGTGCCAGCAGCCTCGAAGCCGGCCAATGGGGTCCAGATACGCAGTATTTT.

This clone appeared a single time. The rearrangement links TRBV5-5 to TRBJ1-3; 7 bases match TRBD1. The CDR3 extends over 15 amino acids. CDR1 and CDR2 (germline): SGHKS, YYEKEE (reference sequence). V dropped 0 bases and J dropped 4; count of bases not matched to a gene: 4. In nucleotides, the CDR3 is TGTGCCAGCAGCTTGGTCAGGGGGGCAGGAAACACCATATATTTT. Its translation: CASSLVRGAGNTIYF.

J is TRBJ2-3 and V is TRBV4-2; TRBD2 aligns across 16 bases. V gave up 4 bases and J gave up 0 bases; unmatched junction bases: 4. This CDR3 has 18 residues. Germline-derived CDR1 and CDR2 are LGHNA and YNFKEQ. In nucleotides, the CDR3 is TGTGCCAGCAGCCCAGCGGGACTAGCGGGGGGGAGCACAGATACGCAGTATTTT. Translation gives CASSPAGLAGGSTDTQYF.

The chain recombines TRBV28 with TRBJ1-1; 12 positions match TRBD1. Per germline, CDR1 MDHEN and CDR2 SYDVKM. V shed 6 bases and J 4 bases; nucleotides not matched to a gene: 9. The CDR3 is 16 amino acids. The CDR3 DNA reads TGTGCCAGCAGCCCGGGACAGGGGGCGAGGGTCACTGAAGCTTTCTTT. Translated, it gives CASSPGQGARVTEAFF.

V is TRBV12-5 and J is TRBJ2-1, with D unresolved. CDR3 length: 12 residues. Trimming removed 4 bases from V and 4 bases from J, with 5 bases in between. Per the germline V gene, CDR1 is LGHNT and CDR2 is FRNRAP. The DNA for the CDR3 is TGTGCTAGTGGTTCGCTGTACAATGAGCAGTTCTTC. Protein: CASGSLYNEQFF.

This clone was detected once. The J gene is TRBJ1-1, the V gene TRBV7-2, with D unresolved. The V gene lost 1 base and the J gene lost 0 bases, with 6 bases spanning the gap. The CDR3 runs 14 residues. Germline assignment: CDR1 SGHTA and CDR2 FQGNSA. The CDR3 DNA follows: TGTGCCAGCAGCTTAGGCAGGATGAACACTGAAGCTTTCTTT. Its protein is CASSLGRMNTEAFF.

Only a few counts were recorded for this clone. The rearrangement joins TRBV4-3 to TRBJ1-6, with unresolved D. This CDR3 region has 14 residues. In germline, CDR1 is LGHNA, CDR2 YSLEER. V was shortened by 3 bases and J by 5 bases, with 8 bases between the two germline ends. For the CDR3, the DNA is TGCGCCAGCAGCCATGCCGGGGATAATTCACCCCTCCACTTT. Its protein product is CASSHAGDNSPLHF.

The rearrangement joins TRBV7-2 to TRBJ2-3; D is undetermined. This CDR3 region has 16 residues. V lost 0 bases and J 1 base, leaving 11 bases between the germline ends. CDR1 is SGHTA, CDR2 FQGNSA, per germline. The DNA for the CDR3 is TGTGCCAGCAGCTTAGCCGGCCTAGGTGGCACAGATACGCAGTATTTT. This encodes CASSLAGLGGTDTQYF.

The CDR3 nucleotides are TGTGCCAGCAGTTTTTGGAGGGTCTCCTACAATGAGCAGTTCTTC. Amino acids: CASSFWRVSYNEQFF. The gene calls are TRBV27 and TRBJ2-1, with D tentatively TRBD2 (6 bases). Germline CDR1 and CDR2: MNHEY and SMNVEV (reference sequence). This CDR3 has 15 amino acids. Trimming cost V 3 bases and J 0 bases, with 9 bases left between them.

V usage is TRBV18 and J usage is TRBJ2-1; maybe TRBD1 (6 bases). This CDR3 is 16 amino acids long. V gave up 3 bases and J gave up 1 base, with 13 bases separating them. The V gene's germline CDR1 is KGHSH and CDR2 LQKENI. CDR3 DNA: TGTGCCAGCTCACCCAGACAGGACCCTTCCTACAATGAGCAGTTCTTC. Its translation is CASSPRQDPSYNEQFF.

This chain uses TRBV27 with TRBJ2-1, with 15 nucleotides matching TRBD2. This CDR3 comprises 17 residues. The V gene end was trimmed by 5 bases and the J gene end by 7 bases; junction bases not matched to a gene: 9. Germline V gives CDR1 MNHEY, CDR2 SMNVEV (reference sequence). CDR3 DNA sequence: TGTGCCAGCAGTCCAGGGACTAGCGGGGGGAGGGGGAATGAGCAGTTCTTC. This gives the protein CASSPGTSGGRGNEQFF.

This clone has only one observation. J is TRBJ2-7 and V is TRBV20-1, with TRBD1 as a possible D gene (6 bases). CDR1 is DFQATT, CDR2 SNEGSKA, per germline (reference sequence). Trimming took off 7 bases at V and 5 bases at J, with 12 bases between the two ends. CDR3 length equals 11 residues. The CDR3 DNA reads as TGCAGTGGGACAGTTGAAAACGAGCAGTACTTC. Its translation: CSGTVENEQYF.

The rearrangement joins TRBV10-3 to TRBJ2-3, with 7 bases that match TRBD2. The germline gives CDR1 ENHRY, CDR2 SYGVKD. With V trimmed by 2 bases and J by 2 bases, 4 bases remained unmatched. This CDR3 region has 15 residues. The CDR3 DNA sequence: TGTGCCATCAGTGAGGTAGCGGGTTCCACAGATACGCAGTATTTT. Amino acid sequence: CAISEVAGSTDTQYF.

A remark on this clone: It may be a read error: a sequence one base away is much more abundant. Additional DNA sequences in this sample encode the identical CDR3. The chain links TRBV5-4 to TRBJ2-1; 8 positions agree with TRBD1. Trimming took 0 bases from V and 3 from J; bases not matched to a gene: 2. This CDR3 comprises 15 residues. Germline-derived CDR1 and CDR2 are SGHNT and YYREEE (reference sequence). CDR3 bases: TGTGCCAGCAGCTTGGGACAGGGGAGCTACAATGAGCAGTTCTTC. Translating it yields CASSLGQGSYNEQFF.

For this clone: A junction boundary mismatches the germline segment, possibly from a read error. The chain couples TRBV6-6 to TRBJ2-7; TRBD1 or TRBD2 may be the D gene (5 bases each). The CDR3 consists of 11 residues. The V gene's germline CDR1 is MNHNY and CDR2 SVGAGI (reference sequence). The CDR3 loop reads CASSFRDRLCF. For the CDR3, the DNA is TGTGCCAGCAGTTTCCGGGACCGACTTTGCTTC.